The 10 T cell receptor beta chains given below trace back to one sample, sequenced in a study of T-cell memory formation after mild COVID-19. TCRdb processed the 5' RACE reads anew with MiXCR; each CDR3 protein has one entry. The repertoire holds around 320,000 distinct CDR3 sequences, with approximately 15% as singletons. The sequenced sample was PBMCs or a T cell subset sorted from them (not recorded which). All receptors derive from a man aged 18 to 30 who had mild COVID-19 (a few samples of this study predate the infection). Cell type and time point are not known.

V gene TRBV6-2 or TRBV6-3 combines with J gene TRBJ1-4; D gene ambiguous. In germline, CDR1 is MNHEY, CDR2 SVGEGT. The CDR3 runs to 15 residues. Trimming removed 6 bases from V and 8 bases from J, with 19 bases in between. CDR3 protein: CASREPGVREEKLFF. In DNA, the CDR3 is TGTGCCAGCAGAGAACCTGGGGTCCGGGAGGAAAAACTGTTTTTT.

The chain is built from TRBV5-1 and TRBJ2-3; possible D gene TRBD1, 5 bases. Deletions cut 4 bases from V and 0 bases from J, with 12 bases between. Germline V gives CDR1 SGHRS, CDR2 YFSETQ. The CDR3 runs 15 residues. The CDR3 here is CASSLTGPSTDTQYF. In DNA form, the CDR3 reads TGCGCCAGCAGCCTTACAGGACCTAGCACAGATACGCAGTATTTT.

The V call is TRBV6-9, the J call TRBJ2-7; D call uncertain. The CDR3 extends over 11 amino acids. Trimming removed 4 bases at V and 6 bases at J, with 7 bases between. Germline V CDR1 and CDR2: MNHGY, SVAAGI. CDR3 amino acids: CASSFPIEQYV. The CDR3 nucleotides are TGTGCCAGCAGTTTTCCCATCGAGCAGTACGTC.

The chain uses TRBV20-1 and TRBJ1-2; no clear D gene. Trimming left V 0 bases short and J 6 bases short, with 8 bases between. There are 12 residues in the CDR3. In germline, CDR1 is DFQATT, CDR2 SNEGSKA (reference sequence). In DNA, the CDR3 is TGCAGTGCTAGAGATAGGGTGGATGGCTACACCTTC. Translated: CSARDRVDGYTF.

The chain links TRBV4-1 to TRBJ1-5; D is uncertain. Germline V gene sequence: CDR1 MGHRA, CDR2 YSYEKL. The CDR3 is made up of 14 amino acids. The V end lost 4 bases, the J end lost 5 bases, and 12 bases lay between the germline ends. The CDR3 spells CASSRGEGYQPQHF. The CDR3 coding sequence is TGCGCCAGCAGCCGTGGCGAAGGTTATCAGCCCCAGCATTTT.

Only a few counts were recorded for this clonotype. The J gene is TRBJ1-1, the V gene TRBV27; unclear D gene. Germline CDR1 is MNHEY and CDR2 is SMNVEV (reference sequence). Trimming left V 6 bases short and J 1 base short, with 9 bases between. This CDR3 has 13 amino acids. DNA for the CDR3: TGTGCCAGCAGAGGGATGGGGAACACTGAAGCTTTCTTT. It codes for CASRGMGNTEAFF.

This clonotype was seen a handful of times. The rearrangement uses TRBV6-2 or TRBV6-3 and TRBJ1-2, with 7 bases lining up with TRBD1. The trim removed 6 bases at V and 7 bases at J, leaving 8 bases unmatched. CDR1 is MNHEY and CDR2 is SVGEGT in the germline V gene. The CDR3 spans 13 residues. In DNA, the CDR3 is TGTGCCAGCAGCCGCGACAGGGATTCTGGCTACACCTTC. It is translated as CASSRDRDSGYTF.

The rearrangement uses TRBV2 and TRBJ2-4, with D possibly being TRBD2 (7 bases). The CDR3 spans 12 residues. Trimming left V 3 bases short and J 9 bases short, with 9 bases between. Looked up from germline, CDR1 is SNHLY and CDR2 is FYNNEI. In DNA, the CDR3 is TGTGCCAGCAGTGAGGGGGGGCGCATTCAGTACTTC. Its protein product is CASSEGGRIQYF.

V and J are TRBV7-9 and TRBJ1-2; TRBD1 is a possible D gene (6 bases). The CDR3 totals 13 residues. V shed 2 bases and J shed 6 bases, with 10 bases lying between them. Germline V gene data show CDR1 as SEHNR and CDR2 as FQNEAQ (reference sequence). The CDR3 loop is CASSLRGDHGYTF. CDR3 coding DNA: TGTGCCAGCAGCTTAAGGGGGGATCATGGCTACACCTTC. Drawing the rest from reference TRBV7-9 and TRBJ1-2, the complete variable domain is DTGVSQNPRHKITKRGQNVTFRCDPISEHNRLYWYRQTLGQGPEFLTYFQNEAQLEKSRLLSDRFSAERPKGSFSTLEIQRTEQGDSAMYLCASSLRGDHGYTFGSGTRLTVV.

This clonotype was seen more than once but under ten times. The V and J genes are TRBV28 and TRBJ2-3; 7 bases match TRBD2. J lost 1 base, V lost 8 bases, and 6 bases had no gene match. Looked up from germline, CDR1 is MDHEN and CDR2 is SYDVKM. The length of the CDR3 is 14 residues. Here the CDR3 reads CASGVSGGTDTQYF. The CDR3 coding sequence is TGTGCCAGCGGGGTCAGCGGGGGCACAGATACGCAGTATTTT.